This paragraph reports one T cell receptor (beta chain). The antigen is undetermined. The CDR3 has 14 residues. Looked up from germline, CDR1 is LNHDA and CDR2 is SQIVND (reference sequence). Trimming cost V 5 bases and J 6 bases; bases outside gene matches: 6. This entry comes from a study of shared clonotypes between healthy human individuals. Turning to the study itself: Aged 18 to 49, the donors were two women and a few men.

Study-level points and caveats: Generally, naive subsets came out with larger estimated richness than memory subsets. Lower generation probabilities were found for non-shared clonotypes than for those shared by all four donors. The diversity represented, both genetic and in exposure history, was limited by few donors.

Assay used: immunoSEQ multiplex PCR; TCRdb lists only in-frame clones, some missing. The data hold approximately 2.5 million clones, with roughly 92% observed a single time. The specimen was naive CD4+ T cells sorted from blood. As for subset: CD45RA+ positively selected. The sequence was obtained from a man between 18 and 29 years old in good health. This rearrangement joins TRBV19 to TRBJ1-2; 10 bases map to TRBD1. DNA for the CDR3: TGTGCCAGTAGTCCCGGGACAGGGGACCATGGCTACACCTTC. Translation: CASSPGTGDHGYTF.